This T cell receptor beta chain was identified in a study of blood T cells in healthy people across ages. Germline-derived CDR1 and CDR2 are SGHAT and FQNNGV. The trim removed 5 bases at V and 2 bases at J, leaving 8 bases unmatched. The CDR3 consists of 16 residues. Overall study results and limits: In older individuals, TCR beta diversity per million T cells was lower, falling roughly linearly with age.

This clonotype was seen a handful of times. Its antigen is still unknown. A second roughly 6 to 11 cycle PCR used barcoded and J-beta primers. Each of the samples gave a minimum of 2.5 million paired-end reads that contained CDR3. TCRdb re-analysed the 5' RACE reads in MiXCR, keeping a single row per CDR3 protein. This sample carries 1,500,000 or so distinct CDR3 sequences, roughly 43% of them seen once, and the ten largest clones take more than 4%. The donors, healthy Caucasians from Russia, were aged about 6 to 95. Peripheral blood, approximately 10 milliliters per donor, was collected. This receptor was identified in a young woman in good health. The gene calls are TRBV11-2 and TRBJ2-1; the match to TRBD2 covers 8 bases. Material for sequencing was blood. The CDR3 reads CASSPGRGKTYNEQFF. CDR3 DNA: TGTGCCAGCAGCCCCGGGAGGGGGAAGACCTACAATGAGCAGTTCTTC.